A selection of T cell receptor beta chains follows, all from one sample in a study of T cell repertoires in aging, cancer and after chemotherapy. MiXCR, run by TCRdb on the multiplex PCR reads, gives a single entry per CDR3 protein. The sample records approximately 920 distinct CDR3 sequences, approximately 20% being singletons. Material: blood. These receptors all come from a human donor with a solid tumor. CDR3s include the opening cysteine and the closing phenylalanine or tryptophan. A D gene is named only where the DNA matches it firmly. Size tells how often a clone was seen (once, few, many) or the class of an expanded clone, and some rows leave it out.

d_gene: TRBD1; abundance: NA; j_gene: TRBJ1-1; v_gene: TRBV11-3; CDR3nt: TGTGCCAGCAGCTTAGACGGGGACAGGGATCCGAACACTGAAGCTTTCTTT; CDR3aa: CASSLDGDRDPNTEAFF
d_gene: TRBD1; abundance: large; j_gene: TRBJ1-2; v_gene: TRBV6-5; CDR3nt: TGTGCCAGCAGTTACTCGGGGGGACAGGGGAGTGGCTACACCTTC; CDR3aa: CASSYSGGQGSGYTF
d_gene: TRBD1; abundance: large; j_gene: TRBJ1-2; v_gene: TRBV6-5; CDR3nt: TGTGCCAGCAGTTACGGGACAGGGAATGGCTACACCTTC; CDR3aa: CASSYGTGNGYTF
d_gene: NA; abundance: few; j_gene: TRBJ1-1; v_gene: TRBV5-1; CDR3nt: TGCGCCAGCAGCCAAGGGACCTCCACTGAAGCTTTCTTT; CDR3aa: CASSQGTSTEAFF
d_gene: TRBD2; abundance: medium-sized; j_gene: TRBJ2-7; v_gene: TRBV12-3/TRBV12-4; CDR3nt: TGTGCCAGCAGTTCAGGACTAGCGGGGGGTTACGAGCAGTACTTC; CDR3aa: CASSSGLAGGYEQYF
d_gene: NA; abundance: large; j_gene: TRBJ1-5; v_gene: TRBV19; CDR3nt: TGTGCCACCTCGGGGGGCGCGAATCAGCCCCAGCATTTT; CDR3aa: CATSGGANQPQHF
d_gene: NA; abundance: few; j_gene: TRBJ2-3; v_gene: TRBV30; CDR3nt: TGTGCCTGGAGTGTACAGGGCGGGGGCACAGATACGCAGTATTTT; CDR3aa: CAWSVQGGGTDTQYF
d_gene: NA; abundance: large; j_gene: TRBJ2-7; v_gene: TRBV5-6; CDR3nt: TGTGCCAGCAGCTTCAGGGACGAGCAGTACTTC; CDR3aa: CASSFRDEQYF
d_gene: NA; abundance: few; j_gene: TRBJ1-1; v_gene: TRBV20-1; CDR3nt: TGCAGTGCTAGAGACGGGCCGGTTAACACTGAAGCTTTCTTT; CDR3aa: CSARDGPVNTEAFF
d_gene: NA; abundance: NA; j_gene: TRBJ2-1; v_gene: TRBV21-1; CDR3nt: TGTGCCAATTCCCTAACTGAGCAGTTCTTC; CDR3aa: CANSLTEQFF
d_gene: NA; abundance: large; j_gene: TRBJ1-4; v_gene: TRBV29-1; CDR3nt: TGCAGCGTCAGGATAACTAATGAAAAACTGTTTTTT; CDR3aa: CSVRITNEKLFF
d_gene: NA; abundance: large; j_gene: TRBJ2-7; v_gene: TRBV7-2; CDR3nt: TGTGCCAGCAGCTTAGGCCCAGTAATCCCCTACGAGCAGTACTTC; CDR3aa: CASSLGPVIPYEQYF
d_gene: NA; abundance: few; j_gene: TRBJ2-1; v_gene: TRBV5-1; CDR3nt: TGCGCCAGCAGCTTGGCCTACAATGAGCAGTTCTTC; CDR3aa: CASSLAYNEQFF
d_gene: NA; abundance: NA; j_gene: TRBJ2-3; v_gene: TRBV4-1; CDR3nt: TGCGCCAGCAGCCAGGGATGGGGAGGTTTCACAGATACGCAGTATTTT; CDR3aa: CASSQGWGGFTDTQYF
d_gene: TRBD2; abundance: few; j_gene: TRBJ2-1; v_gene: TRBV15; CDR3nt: TGTGCCACCAGCACTACTAGCGGGGGGTCCGGGTTCTTC; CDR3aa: CATSTTSGGSGFF
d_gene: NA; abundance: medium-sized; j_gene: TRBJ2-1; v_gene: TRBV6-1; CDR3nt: TGTGCCAGCAGTGTGGAGCTGGGGGTCAATGAGCAGTTCTTC; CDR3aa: CASSVELGVNEQFF
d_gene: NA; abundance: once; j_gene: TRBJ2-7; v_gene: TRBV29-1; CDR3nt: TGCAGCGCCCTGGGGCCAATAAGCGGCGGGGAGCAGTACTTC; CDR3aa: CSALGPISGGEQYF
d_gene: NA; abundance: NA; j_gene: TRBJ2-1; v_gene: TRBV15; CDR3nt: TGTGCCACCAGCAGAGACTTGGCGTTGAGCTCCTACAATGAGCAGTTCTTC; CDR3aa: CATSRDLALSSYNEQFF
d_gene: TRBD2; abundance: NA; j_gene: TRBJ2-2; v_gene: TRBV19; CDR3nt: TGTGCCAGTAGTATTACTAGCGGGGGGGGCACCGGGGAGCTGTTTTTT; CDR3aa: CASSITSGGGTGELFF
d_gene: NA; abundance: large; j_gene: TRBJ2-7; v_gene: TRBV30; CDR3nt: TGTGCCTGGAGTGTGGACGGCGAGCAGTACTTC; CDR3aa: CAWSVDGEQYF
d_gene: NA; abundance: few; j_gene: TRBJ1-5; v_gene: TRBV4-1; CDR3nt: TGCGCCAGCAGCCAAGATGGAGGCTTCGTGGGCAATCAGCCCCAGCATTTT; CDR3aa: CASSQDGGFVGNQPQHF
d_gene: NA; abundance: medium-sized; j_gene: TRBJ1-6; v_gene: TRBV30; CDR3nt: TGTGCCTGGAGGGATGCAGGTTCACCCCTCCACTTT; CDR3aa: CAWRDAGSPLHF
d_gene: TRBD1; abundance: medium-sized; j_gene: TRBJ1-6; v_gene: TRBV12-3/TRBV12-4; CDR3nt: TGTGCCAGCAGTTTTGGACAGGGGGCTTCACCCCTCCACTTT; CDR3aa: CASSFGQGASPLHF
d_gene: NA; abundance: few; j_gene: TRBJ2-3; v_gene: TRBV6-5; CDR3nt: TGTGCCAGCAGTCACTCGGACTCCCCAAATACGCAGTATTTT; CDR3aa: CASSHSDSPNTQYF
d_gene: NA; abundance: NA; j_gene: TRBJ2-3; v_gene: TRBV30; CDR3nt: TGTGCCTGCCTCCTAGGCGCCACAGATACGCAGTATTTT; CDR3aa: CACLLGATDTQYF
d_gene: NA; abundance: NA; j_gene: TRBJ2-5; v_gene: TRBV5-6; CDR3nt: TGTGCCAGCAGCTTGGTTGTGGGACAACCCCAAGAGACCCAGTACTTC; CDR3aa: CASSLVVGQPQETQYF
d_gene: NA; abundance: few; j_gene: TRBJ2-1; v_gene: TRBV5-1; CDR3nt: TGCGCCAGCAGCTTGGCTGGGACGGGCCCCAATGAGCAGTTCTTC; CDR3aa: CASSLAGTGPNEQFF
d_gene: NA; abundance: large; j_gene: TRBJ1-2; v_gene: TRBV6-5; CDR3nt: TGTGCCAGCAGCCAAACTCCGGACAGCCCCAGAGGCTACACCTTC; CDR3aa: CASSQTPDSPRGYTF
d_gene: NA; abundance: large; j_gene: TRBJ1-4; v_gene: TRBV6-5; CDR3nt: TGTGCCAGCAGATCAGGGAATGAAAAACTGTTTTTT; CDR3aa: CASRSGNEKLFF
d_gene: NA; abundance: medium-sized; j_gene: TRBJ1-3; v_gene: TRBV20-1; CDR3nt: TGCAGTGCCTACCGCAAGGGTTTAAACACCATATATTTT; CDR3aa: CSAYRKGLNTIYF
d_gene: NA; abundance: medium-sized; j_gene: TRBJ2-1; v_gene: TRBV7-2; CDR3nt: TGTGCCAGCAGCTTAGAAGGTCTAGCTGGGGTTAATGAGCAGTTCTTC; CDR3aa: CASSLEGLAGVNEQFF
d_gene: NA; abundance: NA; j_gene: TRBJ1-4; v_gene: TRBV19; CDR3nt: TGTGCCAGTTCCCGGGAGGGGACTAATGAAAAACTGTTTTTT; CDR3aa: CASSREGTNEKLFF
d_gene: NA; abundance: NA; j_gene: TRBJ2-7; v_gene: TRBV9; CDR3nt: TGTGCCAGCAGCGTAAAGATGGGGGACTCCTCCTACGAGCAGTACTTC; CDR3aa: CASSVKMGDSSYEQYF
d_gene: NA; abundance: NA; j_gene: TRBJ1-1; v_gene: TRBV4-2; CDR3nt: TGTGCCAGCAGCCAAGACGGTTGGAACACTGAAGCTTTCTTT; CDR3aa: CASSQDGWNTEAFF
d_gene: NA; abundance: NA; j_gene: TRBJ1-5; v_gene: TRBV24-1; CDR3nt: TGTGCCACCATTGATCCCCGCCGGCCAGGGGTCGACAATCAGCCCCAGCATTTT; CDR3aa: CATIDPRRPGVDNQPQHF
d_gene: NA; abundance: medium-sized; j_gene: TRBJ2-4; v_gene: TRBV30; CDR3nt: TGTGCCTGGAGGTCCATGGATATTAAGTACTTC; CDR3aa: CAWRSMDIKYF
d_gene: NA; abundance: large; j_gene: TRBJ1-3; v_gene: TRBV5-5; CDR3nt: TGTGCCAGCAGCCGCCGGGACACTCAGCACTCTGGAAACACCATATATTTT; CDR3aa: CASSRRDTQHSGNTIYF
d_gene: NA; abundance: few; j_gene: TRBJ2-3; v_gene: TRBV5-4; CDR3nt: TGTGCCAGCAGGCCGCCGGGGGCGTACAGCACAGATACGCAGTATTTT; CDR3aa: CASRPPGAYSTDTQYF
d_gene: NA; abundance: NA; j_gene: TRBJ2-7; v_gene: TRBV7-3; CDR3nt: TGTGCCAGCAGCTTAAGGTTTGGCGAGCAGTACTTC; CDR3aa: CASSLRFGEQYF
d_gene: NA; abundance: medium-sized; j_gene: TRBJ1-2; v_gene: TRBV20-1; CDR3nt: TGCAGTGCTAGAGATCGGGGATTGGGTTGGGATCTTGGCTACACCTTC; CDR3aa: CSARDRGLGWDLGYTF
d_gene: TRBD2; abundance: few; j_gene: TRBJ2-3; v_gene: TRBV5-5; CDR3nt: TGTGCCAGCAGCTTGGAGGGAGGGTTGGAAGATACGCAGTATTTT; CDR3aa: CASSLEGGLEDTQYF
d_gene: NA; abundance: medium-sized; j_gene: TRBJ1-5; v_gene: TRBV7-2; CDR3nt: TGTGCCAGCAGCTTTGCTAGCAATCAGCCCCAGCATTTT; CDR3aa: CASSFASNQPQHF